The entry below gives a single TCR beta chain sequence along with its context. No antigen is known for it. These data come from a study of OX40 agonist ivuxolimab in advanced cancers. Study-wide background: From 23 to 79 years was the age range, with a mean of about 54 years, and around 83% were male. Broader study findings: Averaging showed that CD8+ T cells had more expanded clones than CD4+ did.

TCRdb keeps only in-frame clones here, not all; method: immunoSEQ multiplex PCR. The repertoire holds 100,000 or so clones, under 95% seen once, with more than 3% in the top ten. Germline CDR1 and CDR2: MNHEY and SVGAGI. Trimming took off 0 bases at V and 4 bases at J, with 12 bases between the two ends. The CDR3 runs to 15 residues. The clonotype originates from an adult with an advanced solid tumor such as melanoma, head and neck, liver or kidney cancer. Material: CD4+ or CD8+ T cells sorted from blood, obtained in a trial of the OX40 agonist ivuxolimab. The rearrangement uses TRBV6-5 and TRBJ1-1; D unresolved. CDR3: CASSYSASLGTEAFF. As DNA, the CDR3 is TGTGCCAGCAGTTACTCGGCCAGTTTGGGCACTGAAGCTTTCTTT.